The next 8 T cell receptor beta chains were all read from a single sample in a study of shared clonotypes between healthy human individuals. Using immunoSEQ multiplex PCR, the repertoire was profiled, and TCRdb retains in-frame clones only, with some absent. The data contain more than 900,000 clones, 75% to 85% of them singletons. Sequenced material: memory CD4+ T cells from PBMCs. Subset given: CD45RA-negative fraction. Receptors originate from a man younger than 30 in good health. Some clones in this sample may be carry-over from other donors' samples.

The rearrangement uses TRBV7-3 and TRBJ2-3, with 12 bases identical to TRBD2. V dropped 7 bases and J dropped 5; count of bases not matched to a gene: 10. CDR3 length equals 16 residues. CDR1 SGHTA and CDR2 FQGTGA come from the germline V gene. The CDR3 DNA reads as TGTGCCAGCAACCTACTAGCGGGAGGCCGTGGAGATACGCAGTATTTT. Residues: CASNLLAGGRGDTQYF. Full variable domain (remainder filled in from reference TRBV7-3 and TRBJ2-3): GAGVSQTPSNKVTEKGKYVELRCDPISGHTALYWYRQSLGQGPEFLIYFQGTGAADDSGLPNDRFFAVRPEGSVSTLKIQRTERGDSAVYLCASNLLAGGRGDTQYFGPGTRLTVL.

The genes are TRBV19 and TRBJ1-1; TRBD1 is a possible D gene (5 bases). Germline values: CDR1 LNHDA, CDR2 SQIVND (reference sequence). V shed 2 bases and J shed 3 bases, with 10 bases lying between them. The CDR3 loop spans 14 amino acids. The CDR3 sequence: CASSISGAHTEAFF. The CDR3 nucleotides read TGTGCCAGTAGTATATCCGGGGCGCACACTGAAGCTTTCTTT.

The CDR3 reads CASKRLASGANVLTF. The CDR3 DNA is TGTGCCAGCAAGAGACTGGCGTCCGGGGCCAACGTCCTGACTTTC. The rearrangement uses TRBV6-5 and TRBJ2-6, with D unresolved. V was shortened by 7 bases and J by 4 bases, with 14 bases between the two germline ends. CDR3 length: 15 residues. CDR1 is MNHEY, CDR2 SVGAGI, per germline.

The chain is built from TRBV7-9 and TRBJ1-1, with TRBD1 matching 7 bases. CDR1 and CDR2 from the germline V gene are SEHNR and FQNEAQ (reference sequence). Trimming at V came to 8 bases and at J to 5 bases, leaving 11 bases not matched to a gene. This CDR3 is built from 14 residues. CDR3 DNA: TGTGCCAGCGGATCGTCAGGGGGACAAACTGAAGCTTTCTTT. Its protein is CASGSSGGQTEAFF.

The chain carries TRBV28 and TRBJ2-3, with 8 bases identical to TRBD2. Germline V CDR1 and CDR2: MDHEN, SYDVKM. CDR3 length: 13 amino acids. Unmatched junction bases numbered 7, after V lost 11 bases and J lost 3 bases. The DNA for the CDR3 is TGTGCCTCCCGGGAGGGGTTGACAGATACGCAGTATTTT. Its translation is CASREGLTDTQYF. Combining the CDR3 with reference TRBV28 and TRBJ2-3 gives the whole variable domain DVKVTQSSRYLVKRTGEKVFLECVQDMDHENMFWYRQDPGLGLRLIYFSYDVKMKEKGDIPEGYSVSREKKERFSLILESASTNQTSMYLCASREGLTDTQYFGPGTRLTVL.

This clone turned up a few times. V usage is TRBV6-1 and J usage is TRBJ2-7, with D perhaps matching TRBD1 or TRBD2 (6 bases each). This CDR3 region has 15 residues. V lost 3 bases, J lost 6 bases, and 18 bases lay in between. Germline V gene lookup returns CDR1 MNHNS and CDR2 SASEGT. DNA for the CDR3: TGTGCCAGCAGTGAGGGGGGCGGGATAATAGGCGAGCAGTACTTC. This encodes CASSEGGGIIGEQYF.

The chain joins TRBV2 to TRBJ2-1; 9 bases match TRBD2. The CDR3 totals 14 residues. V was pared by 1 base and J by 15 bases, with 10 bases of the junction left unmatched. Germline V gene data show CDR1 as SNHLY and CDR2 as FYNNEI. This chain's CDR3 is CASSEVVIAGELFF. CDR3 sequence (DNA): TGTGCCAGCAGTGAAGTAGTAATAGCGGGAGAATTGTTCTTC. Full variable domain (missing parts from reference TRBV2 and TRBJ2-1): EPEVTQTPSHQVTQMGQEVILRCVPISNHLYFYWYRQILGQKVEFLVSFYNNEISEKSEIFDDQFSVERPDGSNFTLKIRSTKLEDSAMYFCASSEVVIAGELFFGPGTRLTVL.

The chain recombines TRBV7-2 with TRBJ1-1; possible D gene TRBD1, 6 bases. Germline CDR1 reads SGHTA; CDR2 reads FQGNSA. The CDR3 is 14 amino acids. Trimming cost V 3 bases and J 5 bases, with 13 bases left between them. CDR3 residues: CASSLRQGKTEAFF. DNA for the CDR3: TGTGCCAGCAGCTTGAGGCAGGGGAAGACTGAAGCTTTCTTT.